Each of the 19 T cell receptor beta chains below was sequenced from the same sample in a study of T-cell memory formation after mild COVID-19. TCRdb analysed the 5' RACE reads with MiXCR anew, one entry per CDR3 protein. The table records 200,000 to 300,000 distinct CDR3 sequences, roughly 17% of them present only once. The specimen sequenced was PBMCs or a T cell subset sorted from them (not recorded which). Every receptor here comes from a young man who had mild COVID-19 (a few samples of this study predate the infection). Cell type and time point are not known.

This chain uses TRBV11-3 with TRBJ1-1; D is ambiguous. Trimming removed 4 bases at V and 1 base at J, with 10 bases between. This CDR3 is 14 amino acids long. The germline CDR1 and CDR2 sequences are SGHNT and YENEEA. The CDR3 here is CASSYSGENTEAFF. The CDR3 DNA is TGTGCCAGCAGCTACTCAGGCGAGAACACTGAAGCTTTCTTT.

This clonotype was observed a few times. The chain has TRBV6-2 or TRBV6-3 and TRBJ1-2, with TRBD1 as a possible D gene (5 bases). From germline, CDR1 is MNHEY and CDR2 SVGEGT. The CDR3 length is 13 residues. Trimming cost V 2 bases and J 3 bases, with 7 bases left between them. The CDR3 DNA is TGTGCCAGCAGTTACCAGGGACACTATGGCTACACCTTC. Translation gives CASSYQGHYGYTF.

The chain links TRBV11-3 to TRBJ2-5; TRBD1 aligns across 7 bases. J lost 7 bases, V lost 6 bases, and 8 bases had no gene match. Per germline, CDR1 SGHNT and CDR2 YENEEA. The CDR3 totals 13 residues. The CDR3 protein is CASSVDRDGTQYF. CDR3 nucleotides: TGTGCCAGCAGTGTTGACAGGGATGGGACCCAGTACTTC.

The gene calls are TRBV9 and TRBJ2-1, with 8 positions matching TRBD2. CDR1 is SGDLS, CDR2 YYNGEE, per germline. The CDR3 length is 16 residues. With V trimmed by 3 bases and J by 0 bases, 5 bases remained unmatched. CDR3 region: CASSENSGISYNEQFF. The CDR3 bases are TGTGCCAGCAGCGAAAATAGCGGGATCTCCTACAATGAGCAGTTCTTC.

This clonotype has a handful of counts. The rearrangement links TRBV5-1 to TRBJ1-2, with no clear D. Germline V CDR1 and CDR2: SGHRS, YFSETQ. This CDR3 is 12 amino acids long. The germline V and J ends were trimmed by 0 bases and 7 bases, with 7 bases remaining between them. In DNA form, the CDR3 reads TGCGCCAGCAGCTTGGGAGGTTTTGGCTACACCTTC. This encodes CASSLGGFGYTF.

The sample holds a few counts of this clonotype. The V gene is TRBV4-3, the J gene TRBJ1-1, with unresolved D. Germline CDR1 and CDR2: LGHNA and YSLEER. This CDR3 is 16 amino acids long. Trimming removed 1 base from V and 4 bases from J, with 16 bases in between. The CDR3 region is CASSQGFEGLATEAFF. CDR3 DNA: TGCGCCAGCAGCCAAGGCTTCGAGGGTTTGGCCACTGAAGCTTTCTTT.

This clonotype was counted at least ten times. CDR3 residues: CRAARVVEVAEAFF. The CDR3 DNA is TGCAGGGCGGCTAGGGTAGTGGAAGTGGCTGAAGCTTTCTTT. J is TRBJ1-1 and V is TRBV20-1; D is uncertain. This CDR3 is built from 14 residues. CDR1 is DFQATT, CDR2 SNEGSKA, per germline (reference sequence).

This clonotype has only a few counts. This chain uses TRBV4-1 with TRBJ2-3; D is ambiguous. The germline V and J ends were trimmed by 2 bases and 3 bases, with 9 bases remaining between them. CDR1 and CDR2 from the germline V gene are MGHRA and YSYEKL. The CDR3 extends over 14 amino acids. The DNA for the CDR3 is TGCGCCAGCAGCCAATCTGACGATACAGATACGCAGTATTTT. Amino acids: CASSQSDDTDTQYF.

This clonotype showed up many times. J is TRBJ2-1 and V is TRBV24-1; no definite D call. The CDR3 totals 14 residues. Trimming took off 9 bases at V and 0 bases at J, with 11 bases between the two ends. CDR1 is KGHDR and CDR2 is SFDVKD in the germline V gene. CDR3 residues: CATAPAGSYNEQFF. The CDR3 DNA sequence: TGTGCCACCGCCCCCGCCGGCTCCTACAATGAGCAGTTCTTC.

V usage is TRBV2 and J usage is TRBJ2-5; the match to TRBD2 covers 8 bases. CDR3 length: 14 residues. V dropped 2 bases and J dropped 5; count of bases not matched to a gene: 4. Germline V gene sequence: CDR1 SNHLY, CDR2 FYNNEI. In nucleotides, the CDR3 is TGTGCCAGCAGTGAATCCGGGGGGGTCGAGACCCAGTACTTC. Its protein is CASSESGGVETQYF.

This clonotype was found a few times. The rearrangement joins TRBV7-2 to TRBJ2-1; 10 nucleotides line up with TRBD2. V shed 8 bases, J shed 8 bases, and the junction held 9 bases outside the gene matches. The CDR3 loop spans 14 amino acids. CDR1 SGHTA and CDR2 FQGNSA come from the germline V gene. The CDR3 reads CASRAGGPLYEQFF. CDR3 nucleotide sequence: TGTGCCAGCCGAGCGGGGGGGCCTTTATATGAGCAGTTCTTC.

This clonotype was found a few times. The chain has TRBV20-1 and TRBJ2-5, with 10 bases fitting TRBD2. The CDR3 sequence is 14 residues long. The V gene's germline CDR1 is DFQATT and CDR2 SNEGSKA (reference sequence). V lost 7 bases to trimming and J lost 2 bases; unmatched junction nucleotides: 7. The CDR3 spells CSGLRTSGQETQYF. The CDR3 region has the DNA TGCAGTGGGCTCAGGACTAGCGGACAAGAGACCCAGTACTTC.

This clonotype was recorded a few times. The gene calls are TRBV7-2 and TRBJ2-7, with D possibly TRBD1 on 6 matching bases. V lost 4 bases, J lost 0 bases, and 7 bases lay in between. The CDR3 length is 13 residues. Per germline, CDR1 SGHTA and CDR2 FQGNSA. The CDR3 DNA is TGTGCCAGCAGCTCGACAGGCTCCTACGAGCAGTACTTC. Amino acid sequence: CASSSTGSYEQYF.

The chain couples TRBV10-3 to TRBJ2-1; TRBD1 matches at 11 bases. Looked up from germline, CDR1 is ENHRY and CDR2 is SYGVKD. The ends lost 7 bases at V and 8 bases at J; junction bases unmatched: 7. CDR3 length equals 14 residues. The CDR3 DNA follows: TGTGCCATCAACGATGGACAGGGGGCTGATGAGCAGTTCTTC. Translating gives CAINDGQGADEQFF.

This clonotype showed up many times. The rearrangement uses TRBV12-3 or TRBV12-4 and TRBJ2-5; 8 bases fit TRBD1. The V gene end was trimmed by 5 bases and the J gene end by 5 bases; junction bases not matched to a gene: 4. CDR3 length: 13 residues. The CDR3 DNA is TGTGCCAGCAGTCCGGGACAGGTTGAGACCCAGTACTTC. Amino acids: CASSPGQVETQYF.

The chain carries TRBV18 and TRBJ1-2, with D perhaps matching TRBD1 (5 bases). Germline V CDR1 and CDR2: KGHSH, LQKENI. Trimming took off 0 bases at V and 6 bases at J, with 8 bases between the two ends. The length of the CDR3 is 13 residues. The CDR3 DNA reads as TGTGCCAGCTCACCACCGGCAGGGAATGGCTACACCTTC. Protein: CASSPPAGNGYTF.

This clonotype has a handful of counts. This chain connects TRBV14 to TRBJ1-2; D unclear. Trimming shortened V by 4 bases and J by 6 bases, and 18 bases separated the two germline ends. CDR3 size: 15 residues. The germline V gene has CDR1 SGHDN and CDR2 FVKESK. The CDR3 nucleotides read TGTGCCAGCAGCCGGTGGGGTTCCCGGTCCGATGGCTACACCTTC. Its translation: CASSRWGSRSDGYTF.

This clonotype was found a few times. The chain links TRBV7-9 to TRBJ2-7, with TRBD1 identical over 7 bases. Trimming removed 4 bases from V and 7 bases from J; junction bases left unmatched: 7. The CDR3 runs 13 residues. The germline gives CDR1 SEHNR, CDR2 FQNEAQ (reference sequence). CDR3: CASSSTMTGEQYV. The CDR3 DNA sequence: TGTGCCAGCAGCTCAACTATGACAGGGGAGCAGTACGTC.

There are a few counts of this clonotype. The chain employs TRBV6-5 and TRBJ1-1; 11 nucleotides line up with TRBD1. Germline lookup yields CDR1 MNHEY and CDR2 SVGAGI. The V segment lost 6 bases and the J segment 10 bases; nucleotides outside the gene matches: 4. The CDR3 spans 12 residues. CDR3: CASSSGQGAAFF. CDR3 in DNA: TGTGCCAGCAGCTCCGGACAGGGGGCAGCTTTCTTT.